This T cell receptor (beta chain) was found in a study of cytomegalovirus exposure and HLA in healthy donors. Study-wide findings and caveats: Clonal expansion was found to be greater in HLA-associated TCR beta chains than in equally common others in a later analysis. A missense DCLRE1C variant was associated with V- and J-gene trimming of TCR beta chains in a later analysis, and an independent cohort replicated the association. Using a false discovery rate of 0.05, a later analysis showed that approximately 17,000 TCR beta sequences were associated with HLA alleles.

Only one count was recorded for this clone. Its antigen is still unknown. With 60 Vbeta and 13 Jbeta primers, the PCR was carried out. TCRdb keeps only in-frame clones here, not all; method: immunoSEQ multiplex PCR. The sample shows some 190,000 clones, almost 80% of them seen only once. Sequences were obtained from PBMCs. This clonotype was obtained from a woman under 30 in good health and CMV-seronegative.

In nucleotides, the CDR3 is TGTGCCACCAGCAGCGACAGGGCTGGCACCTATAATTCACCCCTCCACTTT. It specifies CATSSDRAGTYNSPLHF. The V call is TRBV15, the J call TRBJ1-6; 7 bases align to TRBD1. The CDR3 totals 17 residues. CDR1 LNHNV and CDR2 YYDKDF come from the germline V gene (reference sequence). V was clipped by 3 bases and J by 2 bases; unmatched bases: 7.